This T cell receptor beta chain was profiled in a study of blood T cell repertoires in COVID-19. Authors' analysis steps: The assay estimated nucleated cells by amplifying reference gene primers. TCRdb's table, derived via immunoSEQ multiplex PCR, lists solely in-frame clones and lacks some. The DNA gave D and trimming, while V, J and clone size come from that table. Counted here are 95,000 to 150,000 clones, about 88% occurring once; the ten biggest clones make up 1.2%. Trimming removed 6 bases from V and 5 bases from J, with 16 bases in between. The CDR3 loop spans 14 amino acids. From germline, CDR1 is MRHNA and CDR2 SNTAGT.

This sequence was found in a woman over 75 with acute or convalescent COVID-19. Sequencing input: peripheral blood. The V gene is TRBV6-4, the J gene TRBJ2-5; tentative D call: TRBD2 (6 bases). CDR3 DNA sequence: TGTGCCAGCAGGATGCTACTAGGAGGGGAGACCCAGTACTTC. It encodes CASRMLLGGETQYF.